This T cell receptor (beta chain) was profiled in a study of beta chain features in type 1 diabetes. CDR3 length: 11 residues. V dropped 6 bases and J dropped 4 bases, with 4 bases sitting between them. CDR1 and CDR2 from the germline V gene are MNHNY and SVGAGI (reference sequence). As every portion of the isolated RNA was reverse transcribed, the sequencing read expressed TCRB transcripts. The data were produced by immunoSEQ multiplex PCR, yet TCRdb's version contains in-frame clones alone and is incomplete. This sample yields about 300,000 clones, of which roughly 14% are seen a single time; roughly 0.015% belongs to the top ten. Study results and caveats: Moderate yet significant TCRB CDR3 shortening was seen in Type 1 diabetes patients in all four CD4+ subsets.

This clone has just a few counts. Its antigen is undetermined. This clonotype originated in a woman between 18 and 29 years old with type 1 diabetes. The sample was naive CD4+ T cells from blood. This chain links TRBV6-6 with TRBJ1-5, with unresolved D. CDR3 sequence: CASRSNQPQHF. CDR3 in DNA: TGTGCCAGCAGATCTAATCAGCCCCAGCATTTT.